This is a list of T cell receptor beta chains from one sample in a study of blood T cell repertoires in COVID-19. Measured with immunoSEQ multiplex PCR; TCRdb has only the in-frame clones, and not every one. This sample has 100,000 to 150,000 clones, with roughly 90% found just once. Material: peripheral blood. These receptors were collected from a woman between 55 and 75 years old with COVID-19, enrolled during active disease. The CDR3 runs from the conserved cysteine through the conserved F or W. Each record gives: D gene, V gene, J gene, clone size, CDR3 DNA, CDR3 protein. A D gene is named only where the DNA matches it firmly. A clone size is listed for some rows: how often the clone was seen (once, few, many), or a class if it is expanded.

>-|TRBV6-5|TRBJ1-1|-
TGTGCCAGCAGTTTCGGGTCGGACACTGAAGCTTTCTTT
CASSFGSDTEAFF
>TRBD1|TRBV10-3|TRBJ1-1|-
TGTGCCATCAGTGAGTCATCCCAGACAGGGCGGACTGAAGCTTTCTTT
CAISESSQTGRTEAFF
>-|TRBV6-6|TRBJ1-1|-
TGTGCCAGCAGGGGTGGCGGACTAAACACTGAAGCTTTCTTT
CASRGGGLNTEAFF
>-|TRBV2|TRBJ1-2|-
TGTGCCAGCAGCCCCGGGGAGGGTGGCTATGGCTACACCTTC
CASSPGEGGYGYTF
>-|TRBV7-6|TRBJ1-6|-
TGTGCCAGCAGCCCCCTCGGAGGCAACTATAATTCACCCCTCCACTTT
CASSPLGGNYNSPLHF
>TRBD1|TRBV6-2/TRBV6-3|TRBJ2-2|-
TGTGCCAGCAGTCGGGGACAGGGTAACTTCGCCGGGGAGCTGTTTTTT
CASSRGQGNFAGELFF
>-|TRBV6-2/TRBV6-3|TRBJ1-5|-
TGTGCCAGCAGTCGCCGGGACGGGAGCCCCTACAATCAGCCCCAGCATTTT
CASSRRDGSPYNQPQHF
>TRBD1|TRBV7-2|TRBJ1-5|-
TGTGCCAGCAGCTTAGAAGGACAGGCCCCCGATCAGCCCCAGCATTTT
CASSLEGQAPDQPQHF
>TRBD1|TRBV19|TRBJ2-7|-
TGTGCCAGTAGCGTCGGTGGACAGGCTAGCTACGAGCAGTACTTC
CASSVGGQASYEQYF
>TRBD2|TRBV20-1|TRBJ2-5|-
TGCAGTGCTAGTAGCGGGGGGGCCTATGAGACCCAGTACTTC
CSASSGGAYETQYF
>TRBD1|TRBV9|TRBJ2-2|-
TGTGCCAGCAGCGTAGGTCCAGGGGGCAGATACGACACCGGGGAGCTGTTTTTT
CASSVGPGGRYDTGELFF
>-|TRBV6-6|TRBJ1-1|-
TGTGCCAGCAGTTACTCGAGGTCTAACACTGAAGCTTTCTTT
CASSYSRSNTEAFF
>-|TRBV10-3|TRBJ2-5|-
TGTGCCATCAGTGAACAGGGTTACCAAGAGACCCAGTACTTC
CAISEQGYQETQYF
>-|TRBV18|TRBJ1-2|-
TGTGCCAGCTCACCATCCGGAGAAATCTATGGCTACACCTTC
CASSPSGEIYGYTF
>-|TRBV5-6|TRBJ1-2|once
TGTGCCAGCAGTGCCTCGGGAGCTCGGGGGGGCTATGGCTACACCTTC
CASSASGARGGYGYTF
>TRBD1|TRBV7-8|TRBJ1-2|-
TGTGCCAGCAGGTTTTCGGACAGGGTTGGCTACACCTTC
CASRFSDRVGYTF
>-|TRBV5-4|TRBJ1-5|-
TGTGCCAGCAGCTTGGATCAGGGATACAATCAGCCCCAGCATTTT
CASSLDQGYNQPQHF
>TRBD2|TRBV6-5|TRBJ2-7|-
TGTGCCAGCAGTTCATTAGCGGGGGGTCCCTACGAGCAGTACTTC
CASSSLAGGPYEQYF
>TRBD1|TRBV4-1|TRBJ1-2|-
TGCGCCAGCAGCCAAGGACAGGGGAGGGCTCGGGCGGAAGGCTACACCTTC
CASSQGQGRARAEGYTF
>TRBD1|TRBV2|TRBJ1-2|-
TGTGCCAGCACCGAGGGGGCAGCCTCTTGGGGCTACACCTTC
CASTEGAASWGYTF
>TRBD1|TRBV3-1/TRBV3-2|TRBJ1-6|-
TGTGCCAGCAGCCAACGGACAGGGGGCTATAATTCACCCCTCCACTTT
CASSQRTGGYNSPLHF
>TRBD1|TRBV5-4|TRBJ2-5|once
TGTGCCAGCAGCGGAGACAGGGTGGAGACCCAGTACTTC
CASSGDRVETQYF
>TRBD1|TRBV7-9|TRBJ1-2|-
TGTGCCAGCAGCCCCCCGGGACAGACCTACTATGGCTACACCTTC
CASSPPGQTYYGYTF
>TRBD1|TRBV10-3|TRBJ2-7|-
TGTGCCATCTTACGAGGGGGGACAGGGTATTACGAGCAGTACTTC
CAILRGGTGYYEQYF
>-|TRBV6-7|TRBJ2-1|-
TGTGCCAGCAGTTACCCCCTGAACAGGGACCATGAGCAGTTCTTC
CASSYPLNRDHEQFF
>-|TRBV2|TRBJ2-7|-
TGTGCCACCAGAGGGACTCGTATATCCTACGAGCAGTACTTC
CATRGTRISYEQYF
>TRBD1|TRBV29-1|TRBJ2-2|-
TGCAGCGTTGATGGACAGGGGGCTGACGGGGAGCTGTTTTTT
CSVDGQGADGELFF